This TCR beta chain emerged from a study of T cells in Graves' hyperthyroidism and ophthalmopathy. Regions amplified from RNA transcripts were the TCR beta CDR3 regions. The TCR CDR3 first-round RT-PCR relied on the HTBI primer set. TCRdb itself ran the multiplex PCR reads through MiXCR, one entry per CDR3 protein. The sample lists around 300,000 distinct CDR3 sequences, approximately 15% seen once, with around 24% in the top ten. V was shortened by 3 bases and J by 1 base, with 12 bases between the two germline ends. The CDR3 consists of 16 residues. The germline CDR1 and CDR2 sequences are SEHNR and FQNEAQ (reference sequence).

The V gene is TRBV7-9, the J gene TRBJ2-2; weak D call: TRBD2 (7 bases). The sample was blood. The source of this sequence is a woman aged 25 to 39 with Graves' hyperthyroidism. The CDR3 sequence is CASSFRGLQNTGELFF. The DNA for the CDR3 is TGTGCCAGCAGCTTCAGGGGACTACAGAACACCGGGGAGCTGTTTTTT.